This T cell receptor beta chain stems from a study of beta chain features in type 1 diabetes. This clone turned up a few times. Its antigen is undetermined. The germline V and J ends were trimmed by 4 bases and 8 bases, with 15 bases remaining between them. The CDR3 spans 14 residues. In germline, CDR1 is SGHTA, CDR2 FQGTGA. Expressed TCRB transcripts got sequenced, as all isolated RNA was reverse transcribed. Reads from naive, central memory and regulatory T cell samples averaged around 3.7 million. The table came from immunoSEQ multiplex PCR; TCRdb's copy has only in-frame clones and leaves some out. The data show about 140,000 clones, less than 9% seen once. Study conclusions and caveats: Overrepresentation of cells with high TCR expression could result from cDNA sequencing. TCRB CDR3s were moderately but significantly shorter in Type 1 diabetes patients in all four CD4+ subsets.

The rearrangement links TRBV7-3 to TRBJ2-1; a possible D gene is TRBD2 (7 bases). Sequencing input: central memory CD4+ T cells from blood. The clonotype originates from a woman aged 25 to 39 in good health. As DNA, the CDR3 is TGTGCCAGCAGCTCCTGGGGAGGGGGAGATGAGCAGTTCTTC. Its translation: CASSSWGGGDEQFF.